Below, 21 T cell receptor beta chains from the same sample are listed, as sequenced in a study of cytomegalovirus exposure and HLA in healthy donors (dated by TCRdb to 2016 to 2017). Preparation of the library involved the immunoSEQ multiplex PCR assay. A mixture of 60 forward primers for TCR Vbeta segments and 13 reverse primers for TCR Jbeta segments was used in the multiplex PCR. What TCRdb holds here is the immuneACCESS table cut down to in-frame rearrangements. Part of the clones is not present; checked against another copy, under half of the missing clones reflect an unresolved V gene, and the others are unexplained. Recorded for this sample are more than 85,000 clones; 80% to 85% of them occurred a single time. The top ten clones comprise about 2% of the sample. Specimen: PBMCs. These receptor sequences come from a woman aged 25 to 39 in good health and CMV-seronegative.

This chain uses TRBV7-2 with TRBJ1-4; 10 bases are shared with TRBD1. CDR3 length: 14 residues. From germline, CDR1 is SGHTA and CDR2 FQGNSA. The ends lost 5 bases at V and 4 bases at J; junction bases unmatched: 1. This CDR3 reads CASSRDRGNEKLFF. Written as DNA, the CDR3 is TGTGCCAGCAGCCGGGACAGGGGTAATGAAAAACTGTTTTTT.

This sequence joins TRBV7-8 and TRBJ2-2; the match to TRBD2 covers 7 bases. Germline CDR1 SGHVS, CDR2 FQNEAQ. The V segment lost 3 bases and the J segment 0 bases; nucleotides outside the gene matches: 7. The CDR3 covers 17 residues. Here the CDR3 DNA reads TGTGCCAGCAGCTTTACGGTGGCGGGGGCGAACACCGGGGAGCTGTTTTTT. Translated: CASSFTVAGANTGELFF.

The chain recombines TRBV6-6 with TRBJ1-1, with TRBD1 identical over 9 bases. V lost 2 bases and J lost 1; bases outside the gene matches: 5. Germline CDR1 reads MNHNY; CDR2 reads SVGAGI (reference sequence). CDR3 length: 16 amino acids. In DNA form, the CDR3 reads TGTGCCAGCAGTTACGGACAGGGGTTACGGAACACTGAAGCTTTCTTT. It specifies CASSYGQGLRNTEAFF.

The chain joins TRBV5-4 to TRBJ2-3, with D possibly matching TRBD2 (5 bases). The germline gives CDR1 SGHNT, CDR2 YYREEE (reference sequence). The V and J ends lost 2 bases and 3 bases respectively, with 7 bases between them. This CDR3 has 13 amino acids. CDR3 DNA sequence: TGTGCCAGCAGCTTCACTAGAACAGATACGCAGTATTTT. This encodes CASSFTRTDTQYF.

This clone has just one count. The sample carries other DNA sequences with the same CDR3. V is TRBV6-5 and J is TRBJ1-2, with a tentative D call TRBD1 (5 bases). CDR3 length equals 15 residues. V shed 7 bases and J shed 5 bases, with 20 bases lying between them. From germline, CDR1 is MNHEY and CDR2 SVGAGI. CDR3 loop: CASTRDSSLQYGYTF. The CDR3 nucleotides are TGTGCCAGCACCCGGGACTCCTCTCTCCAGTATGGCTACACCTTC.

The CDR3 here is CAGGGPREPKAETQYF. The CDR3 region has the DNA TGTGCCGGAGGGGGCCCTCGGGAGCCTAAAGCGGAGACCCAGTACTTC. The gene calls are TRBV28 and TRBJ2-5, with D maybe TRBD1 (7 bases). V gave up 11 bases and J gave up 5 bases, with 27 bases separating them. This CDR3 contains 16 residues. Looked up from germline, CDR1 is MDHEN and CDR2 is SYDVKM.

The rearrangement links TRBV6-6 to TRBJ2-7; 8 bases match TRBD1. V dropped 6 bases and J dropped 5; count of bases not matched to a gene: 6. The CDR3 sequence is 13 residues long. Germline CDR1 reads MNHNY; CDR2 reads SVGAGI (reference sequence). The CDR3 protein is CASRADRVNEQYF. CDR3 in DNA: TGTGCCAGCAGGGCGGACAGGGTCAACGAGCAGTACTTC.

The chain couples TRBV7-9 to TRBJ1-1, with D possibly TRBD1 on 6 matching bases. Per germline, CDR1 SEHNR and CDR2 FQNEAQ (reference sequence). Trimming pared 4 bases from V and 1 base from J, leaving 7 bases between. There are 13 residues in the CDR3. The CDR3 loop is CASSWGQNTEAFF. The CDR3 DNA follows: TGTGCCAGCAGCTGGGGACAGAACACTGAAGCTTTCTTT. The full variable domain, in which reference TRBV7-9 and TRBJ1-1 provide the parts outside the CDR3, is DTGVSQNPRHKITKRGQNVTFRCDPISEHNRLYWYRQTLGQGPEFLTYFQNEAQLEKSRLLSDRFSAERPKGSFSTLEIQRTEQGDSAMYLCASSWGQNTEAFFGQGTRLTVV.

This clone appeared once. This chain uses TRBV5-4 with TRBJ2-1; D call uncertain. In germline, CDR1 is SGHNT, CDR2 YYREEE (reference sequence). The germline V and J ends were trimmed by 5 bases and 6 bases, with 21 bases remaining between them. The CDR3 contains 16 residues. The CDR3, as DNA: TGTGCCAGCAGACTTGATATGGTTGTGAATATCAATGAGCAGTTCTTC. Protein product: CASRLDMVVNINEQFF.

The chain couples TRBV28 to TRBJ2-7; 13 bases match TRBD2. The CDR3 totals 14 residues. CDR1 MDHEN and CDR2 SYDVKM come from the germline V gene. Unmatched junction bases numbered 4, after V lost 5 bases and J lost 6 bases. CDR3 loop: CASSRTSGRSEQYF. The CDR3 DNA reads as TGTGCCAGCAGTCGGACTAGCGGGAGATCCGAGCAGTACTTC.

The chain carries TRBV18 and TRBJ1-1, with 8 positions matching TRBD1. J gave up 7 bases and V 8 bases, and 9 bases lay outside the gene matches. The germline CDR1 and CDR2 sequences are KGHSH and LQKENI. The CDR3 spans 13 residues. The CDR3 reads CASTSRGRVEAFF. DNA of the CDR3: TGTGCCAGCACAAGCAGGGGGCGTGTTGAAGCTTTCTTT.

This chain connects TRBV6-6 to TRBJ2-7; perhaps TRBD2 as D (5 bases). Trimming took off 6 bases at V and 3 bases at J, with 9 bases between the two ends. The CDR3 sequence is 12 residues long. Germline lookup yields CDR1 MNHNY and CDR2 SVGAGI (reference sequence). CDR3 loop: CASSTDYYEQYF. The CDR3 region has the DNA TGTGCCAGCAGCACAGACTACTACGAGCAGTACTTC.

This clone was picked up a small number of times. J is TRBJ1-3 and V is TRBV4-1; tentative D call: TRBD1 (5 bases). CDR1 and CDR2 from the germline V gene are MGHRA and YSYEKL. Trimming took off 1 base at V and 4 bases at J, with 20 bases between the two ends. This CDR3 is 18 amino acids long. The CDR3 region has the DNA TGCGCCAGCAGCCAAGGCTACAGTAGGGGAACGTTAGGAAACACCATATATTTT. Translating it yields CASSQGYSRGTLGNTIYF.

The chain has TRBV28 and TRBJ1-2; no definite D call. This CDR3 contains 12 residues. V dropped 4 bases and J dropped 2 bases, with 5 bases sitting between them. CDR1 is MDHEN, CDR2 SYDVKM, per germline. CDR3: CASSWQNYGYTF. The CDR3 coding sequence is TGTGCCAGCAGTTGGCAGAACTATGGCTACACCTTC.

The rearrangement joins TRBV15 to TRBJ2-2; 8 bases fit TRBD1. Germline trimming cut 0 bases from V and 4 bases from J; bases unmatched to any gene: 13. The CDR3 has 19 amino acids. Germline CDR1 reads LNHNV; CDR2 reads YYDKDF (reference sequence). In DNA, the CDR3 is TGTGCCACCAGCAGAGATCCCCACCCGGGACAGGCCATCACCGGGGAGCTGTTTTTT. It yields the protein CATSRDPHPGQAITGELFF. The full variable domain, its missing parts supplied by reference TRBV15 and TRBJ2-2, is DAMVIQNPRYQVTQFGKPVTLSCSQTLNHNVMYWYQQKSSQAPKLLFHYYDKDFNNEADTPDNFQSRRPNTSFCFLDIRSPGLGDTAMYLCATSRDPHPGQAITGELFFGEGSRLTVL.

This clone was recorded a few times. J is TRBJ1-4 and V is TRBV4-3; 8 bases match TRBD1. V was pared by 1 base and J by 7 bases, with 5 bases of the junction left unmatched. Looked up from germline, CDR1 is LGHNA and CDR2 is YSLEER. This CDR3 has 15 residues. The CDR3, as DNA: TGCGCCAGCAGCCAAGGAGGACAGGGTGGTGAAAAACTGTTTTTT. This translates into CASSQGGQGGEKLFF.

The chain recombines TRBV7-6 with TRBJ2-7; the match to TRBD1 covers 7 bases. The germline V gene encodes CDR1 SGHVS and CDR2 FNYEAQ. The CDR3 spans 15 residues. V trimming: 5 bases; J trimming: 6 bases; junction bases outside the gene matches: 13. The CDR3 is CASSLDQGVTAEQYF. The CDR3 coding sequence is TGTGCCAGCAGCCTGGACCAGGGGGTTACCGCCGAGCAGTACTTC.

The chain recombines TRBV5-1 with TRBJ2-1, with TRBD2 identical over 10 bases. This CDR3 has 18 residues. J gave up 2 bases and V 6 bases, and 14 bases lay outside the gene matches. The germline V gene encodes CDR1 SGHRS and CDR2 YFSETQ. The CDR3 here is CASNAGTNGLAAYNEQFF. DNA of the CDR3: TGCGCCAGCAACGCAGGGACAAATGGACTAGCGGCCTACAATGAGCAGTTCTTC.

V usage is TRBV19 and J usage is TRBJ2-7; 11 bases fit TRBD2. Per germline, CDR1 LNHDA and CDR2 SQIVND (reference sequence). This CDR3 comprises 20 residues. After removal of 3 bases from V and 5 bases from J, the junction contained 21 bases not matched to a gene. The CDR3 DNA is TGTGCCAGTAGTATTAGTTTTCCAGGACTAGCGGGCGACAGACTCAACGAGCAGTACTTC. This codes for CASSISFPGLAGDRLNEQYF.

This clone was recorded a few times. The chain carries TRBV5-5 and TRBJ2-1; 11 bases agree with TRBD2. Unmatched junction bases numbered 8, after V lost 0 bases and J lost 0 bases. This CDR3 has 19 residues. CDR1 is SGHKS, CDR2 YYEKEE, per germline (reference sequence). The CDR3 DNA follows: TGTGCCAGCAGCTTGGAAACTAGCGGGGGCGTAGGCTCCTACAATGAGCAGTTCTTC. Translated: CASSLETSGGVGSYNEQFF.

The CDR3: CASSQLRGAYEQYF. Written as DNA, the CDR3 is TGTGCCAGCAGCCAACTCCGCGGCGCCTACGAGCAGTACTTC. The rearrangement uses TRBV14 and TRBJ2-7; no clear D. The CDR3 is 14 residues long. The V and J ends lost 2 bases and 2 bases respectively, with 10 bases between them. Germline V lookup: CDR1 SGHDN, CDR2 FVKESK. Using reference TRBV14 and TRBJ2-7 for the parts outside the CDR3, the full variable domain is EAGVTQFPSHSVIEKGQTVTLRCDPISGHDNLYWYRRVMGKEIKFLLHFVKESKQDESGMPNNRFLAERTGGTYSTLKVQPAELEDSGVYFCASSQLRGAYEQYFGPGTRLTVT.